The 25 T cell receptor beta chains below were found in one sample sequenced in a study of patients and donors after allogeneic stem cell transplantation. Each CDR3 protein is one row after TCRdb ran MiXCR on the RT-PCR reads. The sample includes around 200,000 distinct CDR3 sequences, around two fifths of them seen just once. The sequencing sample was made of blood, either unsorted or a sorted T cell fraction (not recorded which). These receptor sequences come from a human donor who was either an allogeneic HSCT recipient or a stem cell or donor lymphocyte infusion donor (not recorded which). It is not recorded whose cells these are; they may come from a transplant donor.

This clonotype was recorded at least ten times. The chain uses TRBV29-1 and TRBJ1-5; 7 nucleotides match TRBD1. The CDR3 has 13 amino acids. The ends lost 4 bases at V and 3 bases at J; junction bases unmatched: 3. From germline, CDR1 is SQVTM and CDR2 ANQGSEA. In DNA, the CDR3 is TGCAGCGTTGTCGGACAGGTCAATCAGCCCCAGCATTTT. This sequence encodes CSVVGQVNQPQHF.

The CDR3 protein is CASSYRGADWGTQYF. CDR3 DNA sequence: TGTGCCAGCAGCTATAGAGGGGCGGACTGGGGGACCCAGTACTTC. The rearrangement joins TRBV7-6 to TRBJ2-5, with D perhaps matching TRBD1 or TRBD2 (5 bases each). Between the trimmed V and J ends, which lost 4 bases and 7 bases, there was a span of 19 bases. This CDR3 is 15 amino acids long. Germline CDR1 and CDR2: SGHVS and FNYEAQ.

This chain connects TRBV4-2 to TRBJ2-3, with 8 bases that match TRBD2. Germline-derived CDR1 and CDR2 are LGHNA and YNFKEQ. V trimming: 3 bases; J trimming: 1 base; junction bases outside the gene matches: 6. The CDR3 covers 16 residues. This CDR3 is CASSQSGRGGTDTQYF. DNA of the CDR3: TGTGCCAGCAGCCAGTCGGGGCGGGGGGGCACAGATACGCAGTATTTT.

This CDR3 is CASSLGRQDTQYF. Here the CDR3 DNA reads TGTGCCAGCAGCCTAGGACGGCAAGATACGCAGTATTTT. The chain is built from TRBV25-1 and TRBJ2-3; D remains unclear. Trimming took 6 bases from V and 5 from J, leaving 12 bases between them. Germline-derived CDR1 and CDR2 are MGHDK and SYGVNS. The CDR3 runs to 13 residues. Combining the CDR3 with reference TRBV25-1 and TRBJ2-3 gives the whole variable domain EADIYQTPRYLVIGTGKKITLECSQTMGHDKMYWYQQDPGMELHLIHYSYGVNSTEKGDLSSESTVSRIRTEHFPLTLESARPSHTSQYLCASSLGRQDTQYFGPGTRLTVL.

There are a few counts of this clonotype. J is TRBJ1-2 and V is TRBV2, with 8 positions matching TRBD1. The CDR3 is 14 residues long. With 3 bases clipped from V and 4 bases from J, the junction kept 4 bases outside the gene matches. The germline gives CDR1 SNHLY, CDR2 FYNNEI. CDR3 coding DNA: TGTGCCAGCAGTGACAGGGGGCGCACCTATGGCTACACCTTC. Protein product: CASSDRGRTYGYTF. Looking up the rest from reference TRBV2 and TRBJ1-2 gives the full variable domain: EPEVTQTPSHQVTQMGQEVILRCVPISNHLYFYWYRQILGQKVEFLVSFYNNEISEKSEIFDDQFSVERPDGSNFTLKIRSTKLEDSAMYFCASSDRGRTYGYTFGSGTRLTVV.

V is TRBV2 and J is TRBJ2-2; D possibly matches TRBD1 or TRBD2 (5 bases each). This CDR3 is built from 15 residues. The germline gives CDR1 SNHLY, CDR2 FYNNEI. Trimming shortened V by 6 bases and J by 0 bases, and 11 bases separated the two germline ends. The CDR3 spells CASSPRGPNTGELFF. The CDR3 region has the DNA TGTGCCAGCAGCCCTAGGGGACCGAACACCGGGGAGCTGTTTTTT.

The chain has TRBV20-1 and TRBJ1-5; D may be TRBD1 (5 bases). Germline loops: CDR1 DFQATT, CDR2 SNEGSKA (reference sequence). The V and J ends lost 5 bases and 4 bases respectively, with 6 bases between them. The CDR3 runs 11 residues. The CDR3 region has the DNA TGCAGTGCTGCAGGGAATCAGCCCCAGCATTTT. Translation gives CSAAGNQPQHF.

The J gene is TRBJ2-7, the V gene TRBV2; D may be TRBD1 (5 bases). The V gene lost 5 bases and the J gene lost 1 base, with 9 bases spanning the gap. CDR3 size: 13 residues. Germline V lookup: CDR1 SNHLY, CDR2 FYNNEI. CDR3 amino acids: CASSLDISYEQYF. The CDR3 nucleotides are TGTGCCAGCAGTCTGGACATATCCTACGAGCAGTACTTC.

The rearrangement links TRBV24-1 to TRBJ2-3; 7 bases line up with TRBD2. The V gene end was trimmed by 8 bases and the J gene end by 2 bases; junction bases not matched to a gene: 3. The CDR3 totals 13 residues. The germline V gene encodes CDR1 KGHDR and CDR2 SFDVKD. As DNA, the CDR3 is TGTGCCACCAAGCGGGGTCCCACAGATACGCAGTATTTT. Translated, it gives CATKRGPTDTQYF.

In its sample, this clonotype was seen a few times. This chain connects TRBV20-1 to TRBJ1-5; tentatively, D is TRBD1 (5 bases). The ends were cut back, 0 bases at V and 2 bases at J, with 14 bases in the middle. Germline CDR1 is DFQATT and CDR2 is SNEGSKA (reference sequence). The CDR3 runs to 16 residues. CDR3 protein: CSARDWSGPGNQPQHF. DNA of the CDR3: TGCAGTGCTAGAGATTGGTCGGGGCCCGGCAATCAGCCCCAGCATTTT.

V gene TRBV27 combines with J gene TRBJ1-6; 7 positions agree with TRBD1. Germline-derived CDR1 and CDR2 are MNHEY and SMNVEV (reference sequence). V was pared by 5 bases and J by 4 bases, with 5 bases of the junction left unmatched. CDR3 length: 15 residues. CDR3 DNA: TGTGCCAGCAGTGACCCGGGACAGTATAATTCACCCCTCCACTTT. This sequence encodes CASSDPGQYNSPLHF.

There are a few counts of this clonotype. The chain joins TRBV6-6 to TRBJ1-2; D is perhaps TRBD1 (5 bases). There are 13 residues in the CDR3. Germline V gene sequence: CDR1 MNHNY, CDR2 SVGAGI (reference sequence). Trimming stripped 5 bases from V and 1 base from J, with 8 bases between. The CDR3 DNA follows: TGTGCCAGCAGTACCGGGGGTAACTATGGCTACACCTTC. Translating gives CASSTGGNYGYTF.

This clonotype was counted between two and nine times. The J gene is TRBJ1-6, the V gene TRBV10-3; 7 nucleotides line up with TRBD1. After removal of 3 bases from V and 4 bases from J, the junction contained 9 bases not matched to a gene. The CDR3 sequence is 17 residues long. The V gene's germline CDR1 is ENHRY and CDR2 SYGVKD. CDR3 bases: TGTGCCATCAGTGAAGGGGATCCGGGACAGTATAATTCACCCCTCCACTTT. Its translation: CAISEGDPGQYNSPLHF.

This clonotype was seen more than once but under ten times. V is TRBV3-1 and J is TRBJ1-2, with D unresolved. V was shortened by 4 bases and J by 7 bases, with 10 bases between the two germline ends. The germline CDR1 and CDR2 sequences are LGHDT and YNNKEL (reference sequence). The CDR3 has 12 residues. The CDR3 region has the DNA TGTGCCAGCAGCCTCGGGTCGGCTGGCTACACCTTC. It translates to CASSLGSAGYTF.

The V and J genes are TRBV19 and TRBJ1-5; no clear D gene. Looked up from germline, CDR1 is LNHDA and CDR2 is SQIVND (reference sequence). The CDR3 loop spans 14 amino acids. V was trimmed by 3 bases and J by 7 bases, leaving 13 bases between them. CDR3 sequence reads: CASSIAGPGQPQHF. CDR3 coding DNA: TGTGCCAGTAGTATTGCAGGTCCTGGGCAGCCCCAGCATTTT. The whole variable domain, filled in from reference TRBV19 and TRBJ1-5, reads DGGITQSPKYLFRKEGQNVTLSCEQNLNHDAMYWYRQDPGQGLRLIYYSQIVNDFQKGDIAEGYSVSREKKESFPLTVTSAQKNPTAFYLCASSIAGPGQPQHFGDGTRLSIL.

The chain joins TRBV6-5 to TRBJ1-5, with 7 nucleotides matching TRBD1. The CDR3 is made up of 15 amino acids. Germline CDR1 MNHEY, CDR2 SVGAGI. Trimming cost V 0 bases and J 7 bases; bases outside gene matches: 6. The CDR3 DNA sequence: TGTGCCAGCAGTTACTCGAACAGGGGAGGCCAGCCCCAGCATTTT. Residues: CASSYSNRGGQPQHF.

This chain joins TRBV27 and TRBJ1-1, with a tentative D call TRBD1 (5 bases). V was pared by 7 bases and J by 8 bases, with 14 bases between. Germline CDR1 MNHEY, CDR2 SMNVEV (reference sequence). The CDR3 runs 12 residues. For the CDR3, the DNA is TGTGCCAGCAAGGAAAGGGGCCGAGAAGCTTTCTTT. Translated, it gives CASKERGREAFF.

This clonotype has more than one count but fewer than ten. The chain employs TRBV29-1 and TRBJ1-1; 9 bases are shared with TRBD1. The CDR3 covers 11 residues. The junction had 5 bases not matched to a gene; V was cut back by 4 bases and J by 11 bases. Per the germline V gene, CDR1 is SQVTM and CDR2 is ANQGSEA. The CDR3 reads CSVGGTGMAFF. The CDR3 DNA reads TGCAGCGTTGGGGGGACAGGGATGGCTTTCTTT.

The gene calls are TRBV13 and TRBJ2-3; 10 bases align to TRBD2. The CDR3 sequence is 16 residues long. From germline, CDR1 is PRHDT and CDR2 FYEKMQ (reference sequence). V was clipped by 1 base and J by 3 bases; unmatched bases: 4. CDR3: CASSLASGGGTDTQYF. The CDR3, as DNA: TGTGCCAGCAGCTTAGCTAGCGGGGGAGGAACAGATACGCAGTATTTT.

This clonotype was counted between two and nine times. The chain couples TRBV7-6 to TRBJ1-1, with D perhaps matching TRBD1 (6 bases). The ends were cut back, 2 bases at V and 4 bases at J, with 11 bases in the middle. Germline V gene data show CDR1 as SGHVS and CDR2 as FNYEAQ. The CDR3 has 14 residues. CDR3 sequence reads: CASSLSQGTTEAFF. CDR3 bases: TGTGCCAGCAGCTTATCCCAGGGGACCACTGAAGCTTTCTTT. The whole variable domain, remainder taken from reference TRBV7-6 and TRBJ1-1, is GAGVSQSPRYKVTKRGQDVALRCDPISGHVSLYWYRQALGQGPEFLTYFNYEAQQDKSGLPNDRFSAERPEGSISTLTIQRTEQRDSAMYRCASSLSQGTTEAFFGQGTRLTVV.

This clonotype was seen only a few times. This chain links TRBV2 with TRBJ2-1; D unclear. Trimming removed 6 bases from V and 3 bases from J, with 12 bases in between. Per the germline V gene, CDR1 is SNHLY and CDR2 is FYNNEI. The CDR3 extends over 14 amino acids. The CDR3 DNA follows: TGTGCCAGCAGACCTAAGAGGATCTACAATGAGCAGTTCTTC. Residues: CASRPKRIYNEQFF.

This clonotype was recorded once. The rearrangement links TRBV6-2 or TRBV6-3 to TRBJ2-3; TRBD1 agrees at 7 bases. The germline V gene has CDR1 MNHEY and CDR2 SVGEGT. V gave up 5 bases and J gave up 4 bases; unmatched junction bases: 9. This CDR3 contains 15 residues. The CDR3 nucleotides are TGTGCCAGCAGTCCGGACAGGATTAGTGCAGATACGCAGTATTTT. The encoded protein is CASSPDRISADTQYF.

The V gene is TRBV20-1, the J gene TRBJ1-1; no clear D gene. This CDR3 spans 14 amino acids. Trimming removed 0 bases from V and 2 bases from J, with 10 bases in between. Germline V CDR1 and CDR2: DFQATT, SNEGSKA (reference sequence). This chain's CDR3 is CSAREWGRNTEAFF. In nucleotides, the CDR3 is TGCAGTGCTAGAGAATGGGGTCGCAACACTGAAGCTTTCTTT.

The J gene is TRBJ1-4, the V gene TRBV4-1, with TRBD1 matching 9 bases. Trimming took 4 bases from V and 8 from J; bases not matched to a gene: 11. The germline V gene encodes CDR1 MGHRA and CDR2 YSYEKL. The CDR3 extends over 16 amino acids. DNA for the CDR3: TGCGCCAGCAGCCCCATTCGGACAGGGGAGGACGAAAAACTGTTTTTT. Amino acid sequence: CASSPIRTGEDEKLFF.

The chain uses TRBV3-1 and TRBJ2-5; D remains unclear. CDR1 and CDR2 (germline): LGHDT, YNNKEL (reference sequence). With 1 base removed from V and 5 bases from J, the gap between germline ends came to 5 bases. The CDR3 runs 12 residues. CDR3 coding DNA: TGTGCCAGCAGCCAAGCGGTGGAGACCCAGTACTTC. It codes for CASSQAVETQYF.